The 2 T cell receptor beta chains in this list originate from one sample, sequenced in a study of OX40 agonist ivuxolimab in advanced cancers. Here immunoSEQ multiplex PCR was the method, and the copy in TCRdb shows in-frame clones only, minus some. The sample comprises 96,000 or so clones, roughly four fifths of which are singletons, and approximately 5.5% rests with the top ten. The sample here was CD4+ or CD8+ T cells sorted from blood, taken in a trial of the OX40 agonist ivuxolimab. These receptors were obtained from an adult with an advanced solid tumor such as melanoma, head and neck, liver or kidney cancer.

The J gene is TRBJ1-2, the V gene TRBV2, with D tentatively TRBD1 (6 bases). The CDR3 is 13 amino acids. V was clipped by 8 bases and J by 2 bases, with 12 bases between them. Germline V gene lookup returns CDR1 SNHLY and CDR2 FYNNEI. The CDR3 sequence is CASGRDNNYGYTF. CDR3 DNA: TGTGCCAGCGGCCGGGACAACAACTATGGCTACACCTTC.

CDR3 DNA: TGTGCCAGCAGTTCCACTAGCGGGAGCTCCTACGAGCAGTACTTC. Its protein is CASSSTSGSSYEQYF. The rearrangement uses TRBV6-6 and TRBJ2-7; 11 nucleotides agree with TRBD2. The V and J ends lost 4 bases and 0 bases, in that order; junction bases with no gene match: 2. Germline assignment: CDR1 MNHNY and CDR2 SVGAGI (reference sequence). The CDR3 sequence is 15 residues long.